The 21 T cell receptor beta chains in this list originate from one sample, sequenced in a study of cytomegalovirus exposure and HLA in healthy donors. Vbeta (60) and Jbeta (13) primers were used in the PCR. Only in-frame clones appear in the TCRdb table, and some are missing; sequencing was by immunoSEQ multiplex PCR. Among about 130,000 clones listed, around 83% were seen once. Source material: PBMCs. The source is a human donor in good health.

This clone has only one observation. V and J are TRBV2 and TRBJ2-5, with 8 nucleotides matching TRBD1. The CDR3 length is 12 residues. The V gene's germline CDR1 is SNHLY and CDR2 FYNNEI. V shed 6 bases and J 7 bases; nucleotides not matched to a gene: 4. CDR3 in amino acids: CASRQGVGTQYF. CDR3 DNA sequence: TGTGCCAGCAGACAGGGGGTCGGGACCCAGTACTTC.

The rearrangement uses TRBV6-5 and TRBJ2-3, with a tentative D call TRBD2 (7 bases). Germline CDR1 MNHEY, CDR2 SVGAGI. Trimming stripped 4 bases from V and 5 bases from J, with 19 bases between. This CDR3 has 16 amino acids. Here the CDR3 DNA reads TGTGCCAGCAGTTCCTTGAAGGTGGGGGGGCGAGATACGCAGTATTTT. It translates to CASSSLKVGGRDTQYF.

The CDR3: CASSVDAGSSYEQYF. CDR3 DNA: TGTGCCAGCAGCGTAGATGCCGGGAGCTCCTACGAGCAGTACTTC. The chain has TRBV9 and TRBJ2-7; maybe TRBD2 (6 bases). Germline V CDR1 and CDR2: SGDLS, YYNGEE. The CDR3 is 15 amino acids. V lost 0 bases and J lost 0, with 10 bases in between.

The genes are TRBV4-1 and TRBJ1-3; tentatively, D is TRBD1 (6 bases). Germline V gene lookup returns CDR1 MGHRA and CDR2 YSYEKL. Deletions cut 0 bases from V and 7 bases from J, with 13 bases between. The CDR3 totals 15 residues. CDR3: CASSQDRRGENTIYF. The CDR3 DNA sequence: TGCGCCAGCAGCCAAGATCGCAGGGGAGAGAACACCATATATTTT.

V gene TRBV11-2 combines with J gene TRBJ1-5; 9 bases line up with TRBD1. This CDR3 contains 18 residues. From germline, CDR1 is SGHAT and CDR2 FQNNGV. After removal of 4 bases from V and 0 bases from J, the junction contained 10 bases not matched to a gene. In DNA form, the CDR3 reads TGTGCCAGCAGCTCGAACCGGGACAGGGAGGGTAGCAATCAGCCCCAGCATTTT. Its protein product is CASSSNRDREGSNQPQHF.

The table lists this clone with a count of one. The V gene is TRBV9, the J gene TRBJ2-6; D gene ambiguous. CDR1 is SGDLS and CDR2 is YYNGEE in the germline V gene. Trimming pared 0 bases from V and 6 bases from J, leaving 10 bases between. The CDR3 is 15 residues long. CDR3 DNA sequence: TGTGCCAGCAGCGTAGGAGAGGCAGAGGCCAACGTCCTGACTTTC. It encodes CASSVGEAEANVLTF.

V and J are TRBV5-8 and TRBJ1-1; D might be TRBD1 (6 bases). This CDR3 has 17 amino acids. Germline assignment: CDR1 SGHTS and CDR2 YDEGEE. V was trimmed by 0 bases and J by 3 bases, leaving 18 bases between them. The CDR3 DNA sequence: TGTGCCAGCAGCTTGGGTTTTTCGACAGGTACTCACACTGAAGCTTTCTTT. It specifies CASSLGFSTGTHTEAFF.

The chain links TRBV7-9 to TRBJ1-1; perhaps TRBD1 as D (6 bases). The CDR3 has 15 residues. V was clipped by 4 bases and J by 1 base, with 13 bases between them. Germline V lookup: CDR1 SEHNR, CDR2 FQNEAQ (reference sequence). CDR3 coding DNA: TGTGCCAGCAGCTCTGGGGGGGGCCCGAACACTGAAGCTTTCTTT. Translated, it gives CASSSGGGPNTEAFF.

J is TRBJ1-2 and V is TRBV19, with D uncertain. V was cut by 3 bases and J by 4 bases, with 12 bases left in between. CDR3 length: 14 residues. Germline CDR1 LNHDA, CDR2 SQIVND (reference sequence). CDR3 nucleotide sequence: TGTGCCAGTAGTATTGAGGCCGGCGTCTATGGCTACACCTTC. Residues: CASSIEAGVYGYTF.

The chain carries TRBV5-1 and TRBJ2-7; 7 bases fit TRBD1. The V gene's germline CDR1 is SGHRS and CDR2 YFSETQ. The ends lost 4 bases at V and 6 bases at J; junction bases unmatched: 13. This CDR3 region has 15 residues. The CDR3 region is CASSAFGTELPEQYF. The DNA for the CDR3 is TGCGCCAGCAGCGCGTTCGGGACAGAACTTCCCGAGCAGTACTTC.

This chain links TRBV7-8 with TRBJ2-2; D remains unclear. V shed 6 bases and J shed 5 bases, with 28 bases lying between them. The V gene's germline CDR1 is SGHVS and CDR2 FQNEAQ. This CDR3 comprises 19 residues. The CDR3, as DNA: TGTGCCAGCAGGCGAAAGATATTGACATCTCGGTACAATACCGGGGAGCTGTTTTTT. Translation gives CASRRKILTSRYNTGELFF.

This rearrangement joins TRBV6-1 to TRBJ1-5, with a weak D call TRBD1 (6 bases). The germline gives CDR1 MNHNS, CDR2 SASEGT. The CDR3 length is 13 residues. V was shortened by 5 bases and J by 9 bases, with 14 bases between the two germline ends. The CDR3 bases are TGTGCCAGCAGTTTACAGGGCGCCGGGCCCCAGCATTTT. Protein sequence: CASSLQGAGPQHF.

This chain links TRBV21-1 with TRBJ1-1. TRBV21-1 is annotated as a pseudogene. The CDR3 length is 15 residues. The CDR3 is CASSGYAEAGTEAFF. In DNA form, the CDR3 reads TGTGCCAGCAGCGGTTATGCGGAAGCGGGCACTGAAGCTTTCTTT.

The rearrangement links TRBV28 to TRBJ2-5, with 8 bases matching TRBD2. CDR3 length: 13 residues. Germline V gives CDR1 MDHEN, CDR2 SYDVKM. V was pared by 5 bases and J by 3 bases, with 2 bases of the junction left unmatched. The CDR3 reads CASSRGGKETQYF. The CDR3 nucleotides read TGTGCCAGCAGTCGCGGGGGGAAAGAGACCCAGTACTTC.

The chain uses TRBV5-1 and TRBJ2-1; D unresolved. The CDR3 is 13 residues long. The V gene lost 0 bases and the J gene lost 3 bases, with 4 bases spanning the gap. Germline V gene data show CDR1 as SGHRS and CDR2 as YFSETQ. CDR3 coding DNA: TGCGCCAGCAGCTTGGACAGCTACAATGAGCAGTTCTTC. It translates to CASSLDSYNEQFF.

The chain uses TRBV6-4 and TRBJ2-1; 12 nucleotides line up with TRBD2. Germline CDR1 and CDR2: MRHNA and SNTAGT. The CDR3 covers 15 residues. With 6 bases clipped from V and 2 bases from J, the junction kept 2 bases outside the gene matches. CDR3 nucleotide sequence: TGTGCCAGCAGCCTAGCGGGGGGGACCTACAATGAGCAGTTCTTC. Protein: CASSLAGGTYNEQFF.

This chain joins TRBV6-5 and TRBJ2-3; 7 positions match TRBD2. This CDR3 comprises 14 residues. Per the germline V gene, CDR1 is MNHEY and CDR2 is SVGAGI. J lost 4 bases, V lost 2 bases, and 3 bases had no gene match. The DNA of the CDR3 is TGTGCCAGCAGTTACCGGGGGGACGCAGATACGCAGTATTTT. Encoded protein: CASSYRGDADTQYF.

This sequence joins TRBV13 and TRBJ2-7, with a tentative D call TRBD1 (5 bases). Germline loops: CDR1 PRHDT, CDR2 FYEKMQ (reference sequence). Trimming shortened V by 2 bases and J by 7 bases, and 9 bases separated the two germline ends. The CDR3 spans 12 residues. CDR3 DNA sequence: TGTGCCAGCAGCTTACAGGGTCGAGAGCAGTACTTC. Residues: CASSLQGREQYF. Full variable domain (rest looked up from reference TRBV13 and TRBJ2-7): AAGVIQSPRHLIKEKRETATLKCYPIPRHDTVYWYQQGPGQDPQFLISFYEKMQSDKGSIPDRFSAQQFSDYHSELNMSSLELGDSALYFCASSLQGREQYFGPGTRLTVT.

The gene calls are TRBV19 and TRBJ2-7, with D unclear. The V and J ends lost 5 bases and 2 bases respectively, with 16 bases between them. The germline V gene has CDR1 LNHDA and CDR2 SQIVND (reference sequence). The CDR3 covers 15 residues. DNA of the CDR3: TGTGCCAGTAGTGCCCAGTTTCGCCGGGCCTACGAGCAGTACTTC. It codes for CASSAQFRRAYEQYF. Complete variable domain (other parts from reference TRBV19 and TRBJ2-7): DGGITQSPKYLFRKEGQNVTLSCEQNLNHDAMYWYRQDPGQGLRLIYYSQIVNDFQKGDIAEGYSVSREKKESFPLTVTSAQKNPTAFYLCASSAQFRRAYEQYFGPGTRLTVT.

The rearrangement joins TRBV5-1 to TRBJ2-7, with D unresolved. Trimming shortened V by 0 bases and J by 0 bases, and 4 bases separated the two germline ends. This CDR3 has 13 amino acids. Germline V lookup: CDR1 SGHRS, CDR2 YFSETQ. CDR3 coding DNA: TGCGCCAGCAGCTTGGGGAGCTCCTACGAGCAGTACTTC. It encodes CASSLGSSYEQYF. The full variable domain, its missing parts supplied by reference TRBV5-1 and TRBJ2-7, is KAGVTQTPRYLIKTRGQQVTLSCSPISGHRSVSWYQQTPGQGLQFLFEYFSETQRNKGNFPGRFSGRQFSNSRSEMNVSTLELGDSALYLCASSLGSSYEQYFGPGTRLTVT.

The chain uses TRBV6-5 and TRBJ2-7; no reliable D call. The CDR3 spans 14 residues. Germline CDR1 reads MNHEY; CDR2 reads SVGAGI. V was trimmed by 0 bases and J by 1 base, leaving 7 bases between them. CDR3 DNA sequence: TGTGCCAGCAGTTACTCCGACTGGTCCTACGAGCAGTACTTC. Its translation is CASSYSDWSYEQYF.